A selection of T cell receptor beta chains follows, all from one sample in a study of blood T cell repertoires in COVID-19. Profiled with immunoSEQ multiplex PCR; TCRdb holds only in-frame clones, not every one. In the table there are almost 80,000 clones, around 90% of which are singletons. The sample consisted of peripheral blood. Receptor source: a woman older than 75 with acute or convalescent COVID-19. CDR3s include the opening cysteine and the closing phenylalanine or tryptophan.

v_gene: TRBV10-3
j_gene: TRBJ1-2
CDR3aa: CAIKTVSSGYTF

v_gene: TRBV28
j_gene: TRBJ2-6
CDR3aa: CASSLQVPSGANVLTF

v_gene: TRBV19
j_gene: TRBJ1-2
CDR3aa: CASSIVGQGSYGYTF

v_gene: TRBV7-2
j_gene: TRBJ1-4
CDR3aa: CASSLGGVTNEKLFF

v_gene: TRBV6-5
j_gene: TRBJ1-6
CDR3aa: CASRVAGGVSPLHF

v_gene: TRBV19
j_gene: TRBJ1-2
CDR3aa: CASSIDRVGLVYGYTF

v_gene: TRBV27
j_gene: TRBJ2-4
CDR3aa: CASSNLLAGDENIQYF

v_gene: TRBV6-5
j_gene: TRBJ1-5
CDR3aa: CASRQVNNQPQHF

v_gene: TRBV9
j_gene: TRBJ2-1
CDR3aa: CASSVGLAGEQFF

v_gene: TRBV5-1
j_gene: TRBJ2-3
CDR3aa: CASKPGPGGASTDTQYF

v_gene: TRBV28
j_gene: TRBJ1-6
CDR3aa: CASSPNRDRVGSGNSPLHF

v_gene: TRBV27
j_gene: TRBJ2-3
CDR3aa: CASNRGPTDTQYF

v_gene: TRBV7-3
j_gene: TRBJ2-2
CDR3aa: CASSLAAGDTGELFF

v_gene: TRBV10-3
j_gene: TRBJ1-4
CDR3aa: CAISEPSVGTANEKLFF

v_gene: TRBV6-5
j_gene: TRBJ1-3
CDR3aa: CASTRGAGNTIYF

v_gene: TRBV4-2
j_gene: TRBJ1-2
CDR3aa: CASSQVRTGGVYGYTF

v_gene: TRBV4-2
j_gene: TRBJ2-3
CDR3aa: CASSQEVDRGRPTDTQYF

v_gene: TRBV2
j_gene: TRBJ1-3
CDR3aa: CASSARGFSGNTIYF

v_gene: TRBV6-2/TRBV6-3
j_gene: TRBJ2-2
CDR3aa: CASSRTGWAGELFF

v_gene: TRBV19
j_gene: TRBJ2-2
CDR3aa: CASTPAGTGTGELFF

v_gene: TRBV7-3
j_gene: TRBJ2-1
CDR3aa: CASSLDRAGEQFF

v_gene: TRBV7-3
j_gene: TRBJ2-1
CDR3aa: CASSLDRIYYNEQFF

v_gene: TRBV2
j_gene: TRBJ1-4
CDR3aa: CASSGGQGRELFF

v_gene: TRBV9
j_gene: TRBJ2-7
CDR3aa: CASSVRDRESEQYF

v_gene: TRBV4-2
j_gene: TRBJ2-1
CDR3aa: CASSLTGLGGGNEQFF

v_gene: TRBV6-2/TRBV6-3
j_gene: TRBJ1-1
CDR3aa: CASSSRGEGAEAFF

v_gene: TRBV19
j_gene: TRBJ2-5
CDR3aa: CASSTAGGETQYF

v_gene: TRBV19
j_gene: TRBJ1-5
CDR3aa: CASRRDKFYRTQHF

v_gene: TRBV9
j_gene: TRBJ1-6
CDR3aa: CASSAGADSRNSPLHF

v_gene: TRBV7-9
j_gene: TRBJ1-4
CDR3aa: CASRPTGGANEKLFF

v_gene: TRBV4-1
j_gene: TRBJ1-4
CDR3aa: CASSLNRATNEKLFF

v_gene: TRBV6-5
j_gene: TRBJ1-3
CDR3aa: CASRLYSDSGNTIYF

v_gene: TRBV4-3
j_gene: TRBJ2-7
CDR3aa: CASSQDTSASSYEQYF

v_gene: TRBV4-2
j_gene: TRBJ2-6
CDR3aa: CASSLQGPYLSGANVLTF

v_gene: TRBV7-3
j_gene: TRBJ2-7
CDR3aa: CASSLIGSFDEQYF

v_gene: TRBV11-2
j_gene: TRBJ2-2
CDR3aa: CASSTERNTGELFF

v_gene: TRBV5-4
j_gene: TRBJ2-3
CDR3aa: CASSWDRASTDTQYF

v_gene: TRBV5-1
j_gene: TRBJ1-6
CDR3aa: CASSLEQGTNSPLHF

v_gene: TRBV7-8
j_gene: TRBJ2-1
CDR3aa: CASSSNLAGEQFF